This T cell receptor beta chain was sequenced for a study of tumor and adjacent non-tumor tissue in lung cancer. Comments on this clonotype: At one end the junction does not follow the germline gene, possibly because of a read error.

The CDR3 is made up of 13 amino acids. Germline V gene sequence: CDR1 SGHRS, CDR2 YFSETQ. No cell sorting was done before RNA was extracted from the tissue. A modified ARM-PCR protocol with three rounds of nested PCR amplified TCRbeta. TCRdb called the multiplex PCR reads again in MiXCR, with one record for every CDR3 protein. The sample has 100,000 to 120,000 distinct CDR3 sequences, 75% to 90% seen once; the top ten hold approximately 24%. The sequencing sample was made of lung tumor tissue. The chain joins TRBV5-1 to TRBJ2-1; D possibly corresponds to TRBD2 (6 bases). The receptor was derived from a man in his 70s with non-small cell lung cancer. For the CDR3, the DNA is TGCGCCTGCAGCCCGGGACTCCGCAATGAGCAGTTCTTC. The encoded protein is CACSPGLRNEQFF.